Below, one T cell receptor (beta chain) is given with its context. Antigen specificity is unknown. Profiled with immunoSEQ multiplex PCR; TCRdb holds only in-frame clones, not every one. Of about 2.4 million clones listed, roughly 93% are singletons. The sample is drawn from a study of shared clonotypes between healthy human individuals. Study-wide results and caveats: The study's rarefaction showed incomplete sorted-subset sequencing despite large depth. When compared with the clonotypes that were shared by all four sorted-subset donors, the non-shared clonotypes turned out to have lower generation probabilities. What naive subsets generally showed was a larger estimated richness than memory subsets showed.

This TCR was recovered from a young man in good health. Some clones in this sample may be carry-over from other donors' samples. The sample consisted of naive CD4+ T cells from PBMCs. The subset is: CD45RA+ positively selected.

CDR3 in DNA: TGTGCCAGCAAATCAGGGGGCGGGTCCTACAATGAGCAGTTCTTC. This codes for CASKSGGGSYNEQFF. The genes are TRBV28 and TRBJ2-1; 8 bases align to TRBD1. This CDR3 spans 15 amino acids. V lost 7 bases to trimming and J lost 1 base; unmatched junction nucleotides: 6. Germline-derived CDR1 and CDR2 are MDHEN and SYDVKM. Together with reference TRBV28 and TRBJ2-1, the CDR3 gives the full variable domain: DVKVTQSSRYLVKRTGEKVFLECVQDMDHENMFWYRQDPGLGLRLIYFSYDVKMKEKGDIPEGYSVSREKKERFSLILESASTNQTSMYLCASKSGGGSYNEQFFGPGTRLTVL.